This T cell receptor beta chain was captured in a study of CD8 T cells in Susac syndrome. Random hexamers were used to reverse transcribe an amount of roughly 0.45 to 1 ug RNA. TCRdb recomputed calls from the immunoSEQ multiplex PCR reads with MiXCR, one row per CDR3 protein. The repertoire has about 130,000 distinct CDR3 sequences, about 96% of them found once; the top ten carry more than 0.09%. There are 15 residues in the CDR3. Trimming pared 0 bases from V and 8 bases from J, leaving 15 bases between. The V gene's germline CDR1 is SGHDT and CDR2 YYEEEE. The chain has TRBV5-6 and TRBJ2-1; possibly TRBD2 for D (6 bases). Sequencing used CD4+ T cells from PBMCs. This clonotype was obtained from a human donor in good health. CDR3 in amino acids: CASSLVWRVRHEQFF. CDR3 nucleotides: TGTGCCAGCAGCTTGGTCTGGAGGGTCAGGCATGAGCAGTTCTTC.